This T cell receptor (beta chain) was sequenced in a study of tumor and adjacent non-tumor tissue in lung cancer. RNA was extracted from bulk tissue without any cell sorting. Distant lung tissue was collected more than 3 cm away from the tumor edge. A modified ARM-PCR protocol with three rounds of nested PCR amplified TCRbeta. TCRdb re-called the multiplex PCR reads through MiXCR, storing one row per CDR3 protein. The sample lists approximately 44,000 distinct CDR3 sequences; 60% were seen once. Germline V gene data show CDR1 as GTSNPN and CDR2 as SVGIG (reference sequence). Trimming removed 3 bases from V and 8 bases from J, with 20 bases in between. The CDR3 sequence is 15 residues long.

The sequencing sample was made of distant non-tumor lung tissue. The gene calls are TRBV30 and TRBJ2-1; D is uncertain. The receptor's source is a man aged 45-60 years with non-small cell lung cancer. CDR3 sequence reads: CAWRRRLAATYEQFF. The CDR3 DNA follows: TGTGCCTGGAGGCGACGACTTGCGGCAACCTATGAGCAGTTCTTC.